This TCR beta chain was identified in a study of response to subunit inactivated influenza vaccine. From the RT-PCR reads, TCRdb called clonotypes with MiXCR, one entry per CDR3 protein. The repertoire includes 490,000 or so distinct CDR3 sequences, approximately 7.1% of them detected once, and approximately 13% sits in the top ten. Germline V gene lookup returns CDR1 MGHRA and CDR2 YSYEKL. After removal of 1 base from V and 3 bases from J, the junction contained 7 bases not matched to a gene. There are 16 residues in the CDR3. Study-wide findings and caveats: Authors proposed each seasonal influenza vaccination draws in few new T cells.

This clonotype came up a few times. As yet, its antigen is unknown. The sequence was obtained from a man in his fifties or sixties who received an inactivated influenza vaccine. This material consisted of PBMCs from blood, taken about 24 months after vaccination. This chain links TRBV4-1 with TRBJ1-1; 8 bases match TRBD1. CDR3 in amino acids: CASSQAQGALDTEAFF. The CDR3 nucleotides are TGCGCCAGCAGCCAAGCGCAGGGGGCACTGGACACTGAAGCTTTCTTT.